Following are 15 T cell receptor beta chains from one sample sequenced in a study of cytomegalovirus exposure and HLA in healthy donors. This PCR relied on a set of 60 Vbeta primers and 13 Jbeta primers. The assay was immunoSEQ multiplex PCR, and TCRdb's table has in-frame clones only and misses some. The sample lists under 130,000 clones; 79% were seen once. Sequenced: PBMCs. The receptor set was obtained from a woman between 40 and 55 years old in good health and CMV-seronegative.

On this clone: Additional DNA sequences in this sample encode the identical CDR3. This chain links TRBV7-9 with TRBJ2-1, with D tentatively TRBD1 (6 bases). Trimming shortened V by 2 bases and J by 6 bases, and 8 bases separated the two germline ends. The CDR3 length is 13 residues. The germline gives CDR1 SEHNR, CDR2 FQNEAQ (reference sequence). The CDR3 is CASSLPRGNEQFF. In DNA form, the CDR3 reads TGTGCCAGCAGCTTACCCAGGGGCAATGAGCAGTTCTTC.

CDR3 DNA sequence: TGTGCCAGCAGCTTAGCCCCAGGTAACGGCTACGGCTACACCTTC. Translated, it gives CASSLAPGNGYGYTF. V is TRBV11-2 and J is TRBJ1-2; D is unclear. Germline lookup yields CDR1 SGHAT and CDR2 FQNNGV. V was pared by 1 base and J by 8 bases, with 17 bases between. The CDR3 has 15 amino acids.

CDR3: CASSLGRDRSDEQYF. CDR3 nucleotides: TGTGCCAGCAGCTTAGGCCGGGACAGGTCGGACGAGCAGTACTTC. The chain is built from TRBV7-6 and TRBJ2-7, with TRBD1 identical over 8 bases. Germline trimming cut 1 base from V and 5 bases from J; bases unmatched to any gene: 7. Germline V gene lookup returns CDR1 SGHVS and CDR2 FNYEAQ. The CDR3 contains 15 residues.

This sequence joins TRBV6-5 and TRBJ1-6; D is possibly TRBD1 (6 bases). The CDR3 totals 15 residues. Germline V lookup: CDR1 MNHEY, CDR2 SVGAGI. V was clipped by 6 bases and J by 1 base, with 10 bases between them. CDR3 amino acids: CASSQGLSYNSPLHF. DNA of the CDR3: TGTGCCAGCAGCCAGGGGTTATCCTATAATTCACCCCTCCACTTT.

J is TRBJ2-2 and V is TRBV5-1; the match to TRBD1 covers 7 bases. This CDR3 is 14 amino acids long. The germline gives CDR1 SGHRS, CDR2 YFSETQ. The trim removed 7 bases at V and 3 bases at J, leaving 6 bases unmatched. The CDR3 protein is CASQTGIDTGELFF. In nucleotides, the CDR3 is TGCGCCAGCCAGACAGGGATAGACACCGGGGAGCTGTTTTTT.

The chain combines TRBV6-1 with TRBJ2-7; TRBD2 matches at 8 bases. V lost 6 bases and J lost 6; bases outside the gene matches: 7. The germline V gene has CDR1 MNHNS and CDR2 SASEGT. The CDR3 covers 13 residues. The CDR3: CASRGSGRGEQYF. CDR3 DNA sequence: TGTGCCAGCAGAGGGAGCGGGAGAGGCGAGCAGTACTTC.

The chain links TRBV29-1 to TRBJ2-1; 8 nucleotides match TRBD2. The germline CDR1 and CDR2 sequences are SQVTM and ANQGSEA. The CDR3 spans 15 residues. J was trimmed by 9 bases and V by 7 bases; bases with no gene match: 17. The CDR3 region is CSGGGNSGRASEQFF. The CDR3 DNA reads TGCAGCGGTGGAGGTAACAGCGGGAGAGCTAGTGAGCAGTTCTTC.

This clone occurred once. The chain joins TRBV7-2 to TRBJ2-3; the D gene is possibly TRBD2 (6 bases). This CDR3 has 16 residues. The germline gives CDR1 SGHTA, CDR2 FQGNSA. V lost 5 bases, J lost 2 bases, and 17 bases lay in between. The CDR3 sequence: CASSRNAGTTTDTQYF. The CDR3 bases are TGTGCCAGCAGCCGAAATGCGGGGACCACCACAGATACGCAGTATTTT.

This clone has more than one count but fewer than ten. The gene calls are TRBV27 and TRBJ2-1, with D possibly matching TRBD1 (6 bases). Trimming pared 5 bases from V and 7 bases from J, leaving 18 bases between. The germline V gene has CDR1 MNHEY and CDR2 SMNVEV (reference sequence). The CDR3 runs to 15 residues. The CDR3 loop is CASSKNGDIANEQFF. CDR3 nucleotide sequence: TGTGCCAGCAGTAAAAACGGGGACATAGCAAATGAGCAGTTCTTC.

V and J are TRBV5-4 and TRBJ1-1; D gene uncertain. Trimming stripped 3 bases from V and 1 base from J, with 10 bases between. Germline-derived CDR1 and CDR2 are SGHNT and YYREEE (reference sequence). CDR3 length: 14 amino acids. The CDR3 protein is CASSSGLTNTEAFF. For the CDR3, the DNA is TGTGCCAGCAGCTCTGGACTGACGAACACTGAAGCTTTCTTT.

V gene TRBV2 combines with J gene TRBJ2-7; 7 bases align to TRBD1. The length of the CDR3 is 13 residues. CDR1 and CDR2 (germline): SNHLY, FYNNEI. The junction had 4 bases not matched to a gene; V was cut back by 5 bases and J by 3 bases. CDR3 nucleotides: TGTGCCAGCAGTCACCGGGACAGCTACGAGCAGTACTTC. Protein product: CASSHRDSYEQYF. The full variable domain, in which reference TRBV2 and TRBJ2-7 provide the parts outside the CDR3, is EPEVTQTPSHQVTQMGQEVILRCVPISNHLYFYWYRQILGQKVEFLVSFYNNEISEKSEIFDDQFSVERPDGSNFTLKIRSTKLEDSAMYFCASSHRDSYEQYFGPGTRLTVT.

The CDR3 nucleotides read TGTGCCAGCAGCCTCGGTGGGACAGGGTGGCAGACCCAGTACTTC. It encodes CASSLGGTGWQTQYF. The chain uses TRBV14 and TRBJ2-5; 9 nucleotides align to TRBD1. Per the germline V gene, CDR1 is SGHDN and CDR2 is FVKESK. V trimming: 4 bases; J trimming: 6 bases; junction bases outside the gene matches: 9. CDR3 length: 15 amino acids. Together with reference TRBV14 and TRBJ2-5, the CDR3 gives the full variable domain: EAGVTQFPSHSVIEKGQTVTLRCDPISGHDNLYWYRRVMGKEIKFLLHFVKESKQDESGMPNNRFLAERTGGTYSTLKVQPAELEDSGVYFCASSLGGTGWQTQYFGPGTRLLVL.

The gene calls are TRBV27 and TRBJ1-1; D remains ambiguous. From germline, CDR1 is MNHEY and CDR2 SMNVEV (reference sequence). V shed 11 bases and J shed 0 bases, with 16 bases lying between them. The CDR3 extends over 14 amino acids. For the CDR3, the DNA is TGTGCCTCTATGAGTCCATCCATGAACACTGAAGCTTTCTTT. It yields the protein CASMSPSMNTEAFF.

The gene calls are TRBV28 and TRBJ2-6; no clear D gene. With 5 bases removed from V and 6 bases from J, the gap between germline ends came to 17 bases. Germline CDR1 MDHEN, CDR2 SYDVKM. The CDR3 totals 16 residues. CDR3 loop: CASSPPPELKANVLTF. The DNA of the CDR3 is TGTGCCAGCAGTCCGCCGCCCGAGTTAAAGGCCAACGTCCTGACTTTC.

This clone showed up just a few times. The rearrangement uses TRBV29-1 and TRBJ1-1; D call uncertain. The length of the CDR3 is 11 residues. Trimming pared 1 base from V and 4 bases from J, leaving 4 bases between. Germline V gene data show CDR1 as SQVTM and CDR2 as ANQGSEA. The chain's CDR3 is CSVEGATEAFF. The CDR3 DNA follows: TGCAGCGTTGAAGGGGCCACTGAAGCTTTCTTT. The full variable domain, completed using reference TRBV29-1 and TRBJ1-1, is SAVISQKPSRDICQRGTSLTIQCQVDSQVTMMFWYRQQPGQSLTLIATANQGSEATYESGFVIDKFPISRPNLTFSTLTVSNMSPEDSSIYLCSVEGATEAFFGQGTRLTVV.